This T cell receptor (beta chain) stems from a study of shared clonotypes between healthy human individuals (dated by TCRdb to the early 2020s). General notes on the study: A couple of women and a few men aged 18 to 49 years were included in the cohort. Per donor, three plates each were used for CD4 naive and CD4 memory, two for CD8 naive, and one for CD8 memory. The study deeply sequenced blood TCR repertoires of several healthy adults to estimate repertoire size and the extent of clonotype sharing between individuals. To increase sequencing depth and limit assay-specific biases, TCR repertoire library preparation and sequencing were carried out by different laboratories using diverse techniques. Leukapheresis yielded between about 0.85 and 10 billion PBMCs per donor. What the study reported, not specific to this receptor: The genetic and exposure-history diversity represented was limited by the small number of donors. Even with the large sequencing depth, rarefaction of the sorted-subset datasets indicated that sequencing was incomplete. Only blood was sampled, and tissue TCR repertoires likely differ from those in blood. Estimated clonotype richness was generally larger for naive than for memory subsets. Pairwise subsampling led to the expectation that sequencing depth would affect the degree of clonotype sharing among donors. Across four donors, approximately 5% of naive CD4, approximately 4% of naive CD8, 2.3% of memory CD4, and 0.4% to 0.45% of memory CD8 clonotypes were shared. Clonotypes shared by all four sorted-subset donors showed higher generation probabilities than non-shared clonotypes.

Using the deep immunoSEQ assay, multiplex PCR amplified TCR CDR3 regions from genomic DNA. Extracted genomic DNA from each cell subset was distributed evenly across all wells of several immunoSEQ 96-well plates, and each plate was treated as a replicate. For sorted subsets, each replicate PCR was loaded with 200 ng genomic DNA, equivalent to approximately 33,000 T cell genomes. The purified libraries were quantified using a Qubit 3.0 fluorometer, sized with a Bioanalyzer 2100, and then quantified again using the KAPA Library Quantification kit. Every immunoSEQ 96-well plate was sequenced on a dedicated single-read 150-cycle Illumina NextSeq 550 flow cell. The study's own analysis went as follows. Because the immunoSEQ output held only junctional sequences and lacked quality scores, the filtering could not match the filtering applied to full-length reads. To assign V/J genes and CDR3, sequences were annotated using PyIR, a Python wrapper for IgBLAST v1.9, with IMGT germline references. Reads were filtered out if the reads had weak V/J assignments (E-value above 1e-6), no CDR3, stop codons, out-of-frame junctions, or ambiguous translated residues. V3J clonotypes were defined as sequences sharing the same inferred V gene, J gene, and CDR3 amino acid sequence. Percentage overlap between repertoires was computed as shared unique clonotypes divided by the size of the smaller repertoire. Richness of each repertoire was evaluated using RTK rarefaction, the Chao1 estimator, and Recon v2.1 estimates of unobserved clonotypes. OLGA was used to compute generation probabilities for all TCRbeta clonotypes that the gDNA method yielded from several donors. In its TCRdb copy, this immuneACCESS table keeps in-frame sequences only and misses some clones. Where compared with another copy, unresolved V genes explain less than half of these, and the others have no known cause. V and J calls and clone size are given by that table; D and trimming were obtained from the DNA. Within this sample are approximately 1.5 million clones, with 98% of them counted one time only. Around 0.38% of the sample rests with the top ten.

Trimming costs V 9 bases and J 7 bases, and their ends lie 22 bases apart. The CDR3 runs 14 amino acids, cysteine and phenylalanine included. The CDR3 DNA has 42 bases and is translated from base 1. The germline V gene encodes CDR1 LNHDA and CDR2 SQIVND (reference sequence). As for this clone: It lacks a known antigen. There are no base qualities to consult, and no much larger clone falls within one base.

The donors were healthy, HIV-negative adults with no recently reported acute infections or vaccinations. Only Caucasian adults living in Nashville, Tennessee, USA were represented among the donors. Magnetic negative selection was used to enrich CD4+ T cells, after which naive cells were positively selected on CD45RA and the negative fraction became the memory subset. Blood was collected by leukapheresis, and PBMCs were isolated by Ficoll-Histopaque density gradient centrifugation and then cryopreserved in liquid nitrogen vapor phase. Analytical flow cytometry was used to check the purity and quantity of every magnetically sorted T cell population. Genomic DNA was isolated from each sorted fraction and quantified by UV absorbance on a Nanodrop 2000c.

Recombination linked TRBV19 to TRBJ2-7, and TRBD2 may be the D gene, going by 7 matching bases. Sequenced: naive CD4+ T cells sorted from blood. Read against the paper, the sample's cell subset or site label means: CD45RA+ positively selected. This TCR was recovered from a man aged 30-40 years in good health. DNA sequence: TGTGCCAGGAAAACGGGAAAGGGGAGGGGGGAGCAGTACTTC. Its product reads: CARKTGKGRGEQYF.